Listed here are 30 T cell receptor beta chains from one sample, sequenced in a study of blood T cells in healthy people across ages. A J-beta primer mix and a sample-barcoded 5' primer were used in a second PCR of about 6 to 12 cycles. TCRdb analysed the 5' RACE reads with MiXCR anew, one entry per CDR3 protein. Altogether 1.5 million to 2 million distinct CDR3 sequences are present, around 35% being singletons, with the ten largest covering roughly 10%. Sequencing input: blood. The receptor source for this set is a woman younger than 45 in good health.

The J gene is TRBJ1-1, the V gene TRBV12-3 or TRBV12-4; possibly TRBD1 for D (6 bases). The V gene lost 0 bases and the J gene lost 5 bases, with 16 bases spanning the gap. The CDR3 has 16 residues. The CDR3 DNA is TGTGCCAGCAGTTTAGCCCGCGGGGGCGCAGATACTGAAGCTTTCTTT. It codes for CASSLARGGADTEAFF.

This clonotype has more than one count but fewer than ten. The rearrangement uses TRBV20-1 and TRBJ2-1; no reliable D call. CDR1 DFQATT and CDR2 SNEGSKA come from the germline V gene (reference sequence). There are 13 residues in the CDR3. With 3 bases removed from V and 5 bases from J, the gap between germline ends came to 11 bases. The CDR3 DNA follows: TGCAGTGCTAGGGCGGACGTTAACAATGAGCAGTTCTTC. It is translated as CSARADVNNEQFF.

The CDR3, as DNA: TGTGCCAGCAGATTGACAAACCCGGCGGCCAACGTCCTGACTTTC. Encoded protein: CASRLTNPAANVLTF. This chain uses TRBV6-1 with TRBJ2-6, with no clear D. Between the trimmed V and J ends, which lost 6 bases and 6 bases, there was a span of 15 bases. Germline loops: CDR1 MNHNS, CDR2 SASEGT. The CDR3 consists of 15 residues.

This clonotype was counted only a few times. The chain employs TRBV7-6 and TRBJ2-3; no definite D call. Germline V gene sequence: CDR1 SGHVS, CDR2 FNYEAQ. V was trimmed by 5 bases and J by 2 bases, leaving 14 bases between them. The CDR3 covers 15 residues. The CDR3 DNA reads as TGTGCCAGCAGCGCCATGTTGCTACACACAGATACGCAGTATTTT. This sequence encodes CASSAMLLHTDTQYF. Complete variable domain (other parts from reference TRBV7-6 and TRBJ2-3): GAGVSQSPRYKVTKRGQDVALRCDPISGHVSLYWYRQALGQGPEFLTYFNYEAQQDKSGLPNDRFSAERPEGSISTLTIQRTEQRDSAMYRCASSAMLLHTDTQYFGPGTRLTVL.

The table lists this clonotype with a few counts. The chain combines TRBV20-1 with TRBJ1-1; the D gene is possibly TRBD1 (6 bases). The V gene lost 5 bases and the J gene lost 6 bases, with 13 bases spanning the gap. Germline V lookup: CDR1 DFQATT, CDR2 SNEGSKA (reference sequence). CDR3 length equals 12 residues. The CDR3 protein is CSAYLGAPEAFF. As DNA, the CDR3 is TGCAGTGCTTACTTGGGGGCCCCTGAAGCTTTCTTT.

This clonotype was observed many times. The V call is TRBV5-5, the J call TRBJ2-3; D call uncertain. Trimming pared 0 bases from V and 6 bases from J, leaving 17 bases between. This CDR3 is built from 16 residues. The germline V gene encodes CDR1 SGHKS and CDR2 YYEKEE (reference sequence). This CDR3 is CASSLVTDPVSDTQYF. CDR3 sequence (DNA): TGTGCCAGCAGCTTGGTTACAGACCCCGTCTCCGATACGCAGTATTTT.

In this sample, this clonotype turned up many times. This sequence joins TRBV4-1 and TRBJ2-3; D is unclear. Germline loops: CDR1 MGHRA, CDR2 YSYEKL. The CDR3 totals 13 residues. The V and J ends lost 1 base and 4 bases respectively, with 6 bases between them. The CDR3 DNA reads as TGCGCCAGCAGCCAAGTGGGTTCAGATACGCAGTATTTT. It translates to CASSQVGSDTQYF.

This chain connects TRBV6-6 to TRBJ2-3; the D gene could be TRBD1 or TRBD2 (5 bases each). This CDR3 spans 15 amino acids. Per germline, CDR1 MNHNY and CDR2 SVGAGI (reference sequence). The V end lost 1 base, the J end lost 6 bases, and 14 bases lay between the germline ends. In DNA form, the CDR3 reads TGTGCCAGCAGTTACTTGCCCGGGACGGTGGATACGCAGTATTTT. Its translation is CASSYLPGTVDTQYF.

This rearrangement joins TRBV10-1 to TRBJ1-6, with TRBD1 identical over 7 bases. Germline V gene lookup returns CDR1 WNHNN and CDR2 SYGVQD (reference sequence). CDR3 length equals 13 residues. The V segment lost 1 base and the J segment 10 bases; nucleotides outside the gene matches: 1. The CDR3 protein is CASSEYRGSPLHF. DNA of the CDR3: TGCGCCAGCAGTGAGTACAGGGGCTCACCCCTCCACTTT.

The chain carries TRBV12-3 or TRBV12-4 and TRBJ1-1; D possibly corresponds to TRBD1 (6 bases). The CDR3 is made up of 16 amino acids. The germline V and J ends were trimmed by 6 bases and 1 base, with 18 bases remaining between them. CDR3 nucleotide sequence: TGTGCCAGCAGCCCGGGGGGGCTGAGGACGAACACTGAAGCTTTCTTT. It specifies CASSPGGLRTNTEAFF.

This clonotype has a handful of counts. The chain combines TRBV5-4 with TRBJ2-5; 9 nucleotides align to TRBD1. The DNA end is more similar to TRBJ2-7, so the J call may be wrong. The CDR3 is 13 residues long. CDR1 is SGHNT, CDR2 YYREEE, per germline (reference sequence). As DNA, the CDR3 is TGTGCCAGCAGCTGGACAGGGGCCGACGAGCAGTACTTC. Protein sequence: CASSWTGADEQYF.

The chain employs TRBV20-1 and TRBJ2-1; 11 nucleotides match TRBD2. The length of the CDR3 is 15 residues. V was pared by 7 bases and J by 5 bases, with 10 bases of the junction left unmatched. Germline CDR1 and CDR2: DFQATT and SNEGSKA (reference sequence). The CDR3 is CSVRTPSGRNNEQFF. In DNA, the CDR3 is TGCAGTGTCCGCACTCCTAGCGGGAGGAACAATGAGCAGTTCTTC.

The CDR3 DNA is TGTGCCAGCAGCTTGGCGGCAGGGTGGGAAATGAACACTGAAGCTTTCTTT. Encoded protein: CASSLAAGWEMNTEAFF. The gene calls are TRBV5-5 and TRBJ1-1; the D gene is possibly TRBD1 (5 bases). Per germline, CDR1 SGHKS and CDR2 YYEKEE (reference sequence). The CDR3 runs 17 residues. Trimming pared 0 bases from V and 0 bases from J, leaving 15 bases between.

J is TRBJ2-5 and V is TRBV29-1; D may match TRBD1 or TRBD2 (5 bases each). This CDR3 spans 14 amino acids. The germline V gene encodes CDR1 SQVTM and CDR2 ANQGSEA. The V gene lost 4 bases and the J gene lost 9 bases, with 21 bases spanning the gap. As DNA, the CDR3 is TGCAGCGTTGTGAGTGGGGGAACCGGTCAGCCCCAGTACTTC. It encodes CSVVSGGTGQPQYF.

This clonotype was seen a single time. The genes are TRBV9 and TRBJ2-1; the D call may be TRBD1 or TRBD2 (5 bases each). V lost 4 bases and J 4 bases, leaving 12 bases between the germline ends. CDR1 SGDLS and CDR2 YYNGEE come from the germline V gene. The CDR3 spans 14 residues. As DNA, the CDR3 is TGTGCCAGCAGCCTTCGGGACGAGTACAATGAGCAGTTCTTC. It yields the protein CASSLRDEYNEQFF.

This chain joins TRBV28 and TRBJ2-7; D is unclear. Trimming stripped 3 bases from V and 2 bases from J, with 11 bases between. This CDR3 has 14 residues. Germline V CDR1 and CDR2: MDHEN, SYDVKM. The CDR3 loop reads CASSFPRPPYEQYF. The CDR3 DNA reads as TGTGCCAGCAGTTTCCCCAGACCTCCCTACGAGCAGTACTTC.

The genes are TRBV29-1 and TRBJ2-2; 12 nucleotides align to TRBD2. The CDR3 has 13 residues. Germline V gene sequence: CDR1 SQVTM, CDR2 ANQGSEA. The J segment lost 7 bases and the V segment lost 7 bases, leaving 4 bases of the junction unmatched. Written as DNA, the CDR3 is TGCAGCGGGACTAGCGGGATTAACGGGGAGCTGTTTTTT. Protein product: CSGTSGINGELFF.

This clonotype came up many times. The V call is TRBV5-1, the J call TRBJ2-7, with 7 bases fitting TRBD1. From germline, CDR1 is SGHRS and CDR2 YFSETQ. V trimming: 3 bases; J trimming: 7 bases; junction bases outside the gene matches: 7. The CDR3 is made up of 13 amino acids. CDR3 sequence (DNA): TGCGCCAGCAGCTGGGACAGAAAAATGGAGCAGTACTTC. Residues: CASSWDRKMEQYF.

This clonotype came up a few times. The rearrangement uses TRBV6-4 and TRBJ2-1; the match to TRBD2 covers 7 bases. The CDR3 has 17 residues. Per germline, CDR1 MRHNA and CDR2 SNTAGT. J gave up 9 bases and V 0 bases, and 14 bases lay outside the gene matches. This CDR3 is CASSDSEIRAGRGEQFF. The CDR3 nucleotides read TGTGCCAGCAGTGACTCGGAGATTAGAGCGGGGCGGGGTGAGCAGTTCTTC.

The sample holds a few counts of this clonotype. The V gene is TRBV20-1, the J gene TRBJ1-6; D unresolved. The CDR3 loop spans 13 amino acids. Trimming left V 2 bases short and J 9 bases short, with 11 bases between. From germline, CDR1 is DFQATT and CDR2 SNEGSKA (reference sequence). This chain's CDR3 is CSARSSEISPLHF. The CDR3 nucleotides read TGCAGTGCTAGAAGTTCAGAAATTTCACCCCTCCACTTT.

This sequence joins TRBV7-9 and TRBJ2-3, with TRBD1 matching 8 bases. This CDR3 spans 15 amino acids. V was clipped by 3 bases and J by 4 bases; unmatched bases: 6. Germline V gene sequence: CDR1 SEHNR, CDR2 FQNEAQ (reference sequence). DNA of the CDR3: TGTGCCAGCAGCTTCGGACAGGGTGGGGCAGATACGCAGTATTTT. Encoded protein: CASSFGQGGADTQYF.

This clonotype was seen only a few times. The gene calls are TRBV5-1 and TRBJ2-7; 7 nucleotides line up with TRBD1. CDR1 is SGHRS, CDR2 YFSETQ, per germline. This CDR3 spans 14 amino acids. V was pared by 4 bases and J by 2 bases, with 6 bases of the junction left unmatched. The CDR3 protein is CASSDGDRAYEQYF. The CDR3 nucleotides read TGCGCCAGCAGCGATGGAGACAGGGCCTACGAGCAGTACTTC.

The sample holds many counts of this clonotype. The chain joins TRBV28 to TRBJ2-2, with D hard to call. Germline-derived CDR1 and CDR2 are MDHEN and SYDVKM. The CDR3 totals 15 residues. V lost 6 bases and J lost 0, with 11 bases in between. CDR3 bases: TGTGCCAGCAGCTTAGGTGGAACGAACACCGGGGAGCTGTTTTTT. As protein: CASSLGGTNTGELFF. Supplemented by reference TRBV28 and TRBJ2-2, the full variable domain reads DVKVTQSSRYLVKRTGEKVFLECVQDMDHENMFWYRQDPGLGLRLIYFSYDVKMKEKGDIPEGYSVSREKKERFSLILESASTNQTSMYLCASSLGGTNTGELFFGEGSRLTVL.

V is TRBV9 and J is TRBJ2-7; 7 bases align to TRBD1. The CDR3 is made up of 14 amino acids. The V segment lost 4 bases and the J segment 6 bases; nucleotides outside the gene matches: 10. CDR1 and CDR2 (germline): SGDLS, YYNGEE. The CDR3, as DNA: TGTGCCAGCAGCCCGACGGGGACAGTATGCGAGCAGTACTTC. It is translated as CASSPTGTVCEQYF.

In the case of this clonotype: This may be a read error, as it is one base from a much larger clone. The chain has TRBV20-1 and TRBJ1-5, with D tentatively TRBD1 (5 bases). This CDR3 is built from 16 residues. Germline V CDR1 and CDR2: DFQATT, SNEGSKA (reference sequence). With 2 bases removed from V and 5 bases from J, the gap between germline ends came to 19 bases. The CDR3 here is CSARTYPGGAHQPQHF. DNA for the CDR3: TGCAGTGCTAGAACTTACCCCGGGGGAGCACATCAGCCCCAGCATTTT.

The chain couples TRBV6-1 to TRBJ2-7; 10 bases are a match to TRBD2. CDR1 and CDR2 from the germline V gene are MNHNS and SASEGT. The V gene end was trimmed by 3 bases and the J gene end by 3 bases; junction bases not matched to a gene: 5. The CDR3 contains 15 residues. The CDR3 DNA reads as TGTGCCAGCAGTGACCTAACTAGCGGGATCTACGAGCAGTACTTC. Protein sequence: CASSDLTSGIYEQYF.

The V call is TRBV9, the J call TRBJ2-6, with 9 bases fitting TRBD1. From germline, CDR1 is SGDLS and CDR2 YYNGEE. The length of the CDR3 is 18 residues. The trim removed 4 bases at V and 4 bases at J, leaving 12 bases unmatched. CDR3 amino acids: CASSRMLGQGAGANVLTF. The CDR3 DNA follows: TGTGCCAGCAGCCGAATGCTGGGACAGGGTGCCGGGGCCAACGTCCTGACTTTC.

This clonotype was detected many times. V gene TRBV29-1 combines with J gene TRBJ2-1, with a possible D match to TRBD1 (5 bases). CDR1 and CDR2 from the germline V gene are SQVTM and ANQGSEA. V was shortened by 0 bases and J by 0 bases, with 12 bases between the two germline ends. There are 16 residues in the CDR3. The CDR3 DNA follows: TGCAGCGTTGAAGATCTCCCAGGGCACTCCTACAATGAGCAGTTCTTC. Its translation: CSVEDLPGHSYNEQFF.

The CDR3 region has the DNA TGCAGTGCTAGAGATCTAAGCCTCACAGATACGCAGTATTTT. This sequence encodes CSARDLSLTDTQYF. The chain joins TRBV20-1 to TRBJ2-3; no reliable D call. Germline CDR1 and CDR2: DFQATT and SNEGSKA (reference sequence). The CDR3 runs to 14 residues. V was pared by 0 bases and J by 2 bases, with 9 bases between.

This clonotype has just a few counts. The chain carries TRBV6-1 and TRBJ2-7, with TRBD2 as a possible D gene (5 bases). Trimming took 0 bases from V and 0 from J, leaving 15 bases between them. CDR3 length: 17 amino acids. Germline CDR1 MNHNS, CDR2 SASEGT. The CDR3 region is CASSEALAGRFSYEQYF. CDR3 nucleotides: TGTGCCAGCAGTGAAGCGCTTGCGGGCCGCTTCTCCTACGAGCAGTACTTC.